Listed below are T cell receptor beta chains from one sample, sequenced in a study of OX40 agonist ivuxolimab in advanced cancers. Assay: immunoSEQ multiplex PCR; the TCRdb copy retains only in-frame clones and omits some. The repertoire holds about 70,000 clones, with about nine tenths as singletons. Sequenced here: CD4+ or CD8+ T cells sorted from blood, sampled in a trial of the OX40 agonist ivuxolimab. These receptors were collected from an adult with an advanced solid tumor such as melanoma, head and neck, liver or kidney cancer. The conserved cysteine and the conserved F or W are not part of the CDR3 here. The order of the fields is V gene, J gene, CDR3 protein.

>TRBV21-1|TRBJ2-7
ASSNRTGTVDYEQY
>TRBV6-1|TRBJ2-5
ASSWTVGETQY
>TRBV6-6|TRBJ1-2
ASSPTGYGYT
>TRBV19|TRBJ2-2
ASSTQQTNTGELF
>TRBV5-6|TRBJ1-1
ASSLDVHRGGLLGTEAF
>TRBV5-1|TRBJ2-2
ASSLWTSGGAGELF
>TRBV7-9|TRBJ2-1
ASSPGTSHNEQF
>TRBV6-1|TRBJ1-6
ASSGHDRGLRGSPLH
>TRBV7-9|TRBJ2-7
ASSSRPQTGTVNEQY
>TRBV5-1|TRBJ2-2
ASSSGPSGELF
>TRBV5-1|TRBJ2-3
ASSLVHSSTDTQY
>TRBV4-1|TRBJ1-4
ASSQGWNRGGEKLF
>TRBV18|TRBJ1-5
ASSPEPGHSNQPQH
>TRBV7-9|TRBJ1-6
ASSDPSRNSPLH
>TRBV21-1|TRBJ1-3
ASSKIGEGSGNTIY
>TRBV6-6|TRBJ2-7
ASSYSMGTGSYEQY
>TRBV5-6|TRBJ2-5
ASTGRSYQETQY
>TRBV5-1|TRBJ1-4
ASTLQGAIDEKLF
>TRBV10-2|TRBJ2-3
ASSRYSASTDTQY
>TRBV29-1|TRBJ1-2
SAQREVNYGYT
>TRBV7-8|TRBJ1-2
ASSSRRDNYGYT
>TRBV5-1|TRBJ2-1
ASSLASRGGGEQF
>TRBV6-5|TRBJ2-7
ASSSPTVNYEQY
>TRBV27|TRBJ2-5
ASRTPGLGETQY
>TRBV2|TRBJ2-3
ASKSVRASTDTQY
>TRBV6-5|TRBJ2-3
ASTLSGGASDTQY
>TRBV5-5|TRBJ1-6
ASSLVSPGNSPLH
>TRBV30|TRBJ1-5
AWSVGLRYSNQPQH
>TRBV2|TRBJ1-6
ASSPQGGVGSPLH
>TRBV5-1|TRBJ1-1
ASSLAMDHGTEAF
>TRBV5-1|TRBJ2-6
ASSLGRGYLVSSGANVLT
>TRBV5-1|TRBJ2-2
ASSLGDSNHGELF
>TRBV10-3|TRBJ2-1
AISESIAGPNEQF
>TRBV6-4|TRBJ1-3
ASSAFKGNGNTIY
>TRBV6-5|TRBJ1-6
ASTLSRGYNSPLH
>TRBV18|TRBJ2-7
ASSPPTGGYEQY
>TRBV30|TRBJ1-1
AWSQGGRTEAF
>TRBV5-4|TRBJ2-7
ASSWKKGWAYEQY
>TRBV6-5|TRBJ2-6
ASREGPAGANVLT
>TRBV19|TRBJ2-2
ASNIAVGSGELF
>TRBV9|TRBJ1-6
ASSYGDIYNSPLH
>TRBV7-2|TRBJ2-5
ASSLSSTDWQETQY
>TRBV6-1|TRBJ2-5
ASSAEVGVRGNQETQY
>TRBV6-1|TRBJ1-1
AARGGNTEAF
>TRBV6-5|TRBJ1-1
ASSKDQNTEAF
>TRBV7-2|TRBJ1-4
ASSLELNEKLF
>TRBV18|TRBJ2-3
ASSRAATSTDTQY
>TRBV7-2|TRBJ1-1
ASSLEITEAF
>TRBV10-1|TRBJ1-1
ASHAQGSTEAF